The rows below give T cell receptor beta chains drawn from one sample of a study of CXCR3-negative and CXCR3-positive naive CD8 T cells. TCRdb reanalyzed the 5' RACE reads and collapses them to one entry per CDR3 protein, without DNA. The table lists roughly 65,000 distinct CDR3 sequences, with 0.55% to 0.8% in the top ten. The source material was naive CXCR3+ CD8+ T cells from blood. All receptors come from a human donor in good health. Some clones in this sample may be carry-over from other donors' samples. Each CDR3 is given with its conserved first and last residue. Each record gives: V gene, J gene, CDR3 protein.

>TRBV29-1|TRBJ1-2
CSAQVAARDGYTF
>TRBV14|TRBJ1-2
CASSQVQNYGYTF
>TRBV6-5|TRBJ2-7
CASSYSWQGGYGQYF
>TRBV29-1|TRBJ1-2
CSLERQLPYGYTF
>TRBV20-1|TRBJ2-7
CSARDPSDTSSYEQYF
>TRBV20-1|TRBJ1-5
CSATPLEGGDQPQHF
>TRBV11-3|TRBJ2-7
CASSLESTGLSYEQYF
>TRBV29-1|TRBJ2-1
CSKVGRDSHNEQFF
>TRBV27|TRBJ2-7
CASSLMTGGLEQYF
>TRBV21-1|TRBJ1-5
CASSKEGRGRRPQHF
>TRBV28|TRBJ2-1
CATAAGLKSYNEQFF
>TRBV9|TRBJ2-1
CASGVAPQGSYNEQFF
>TRBV9|TRBJ2-7
CASSAPGEGSYEQYF
>TRBV11-3|TRBJ2-5
CASSERIGAETQYF
>TRBV20-1|TRBJ2-5
CSARDKVRGRWETQYF
>TRBV9|TRBJ2-5
CASSVATTRPPLETQYF
>TRBV20-1|TRBJ2-7
CSASPFDRGENYEQYF
>TRBV20-1|TRBJ1-1
CSARDRELTAQDTEAFF
>TRBV13|TRBJ2-1
CASSLSSGDYNEQFF
>TRBV20-1|TRBJ2-7
CSARSVGTVVEQYF
>TRBV6-5|TRBJ2-7
CASTLSGSGGSYEQYF
>TRBV29-1|TRBJ2-5
CSADGVRGALSGETQYF
>TRBV19|TRBJ2-1
CASSRDSYNEQFF
>TRBV6-2/TRBV6-3|TRBJ2-7
CASSPPGGNEQYF
>TRBV19|TRBJ2-7
CASSYPASGVYEQYF
>TRBV12-3/TRBV12-4|TRBJ2-3
CASSQFNIPSGGAADTQYF
>TRBV3-1|TRBJ2-7
CASSQGLAVYEQYF
>TRBV12-3/TRBV12-4|TRBJ2-5
CASSLGAPLRQETQYF
>TRBV7-3|TRBJ2-1
CASSWGGRNEQFF
>TRBV5-1|TRBJ2-1
CASTGTATYNEQFF
>TRBV7-3|TRBJ2-1
CASSLSPTAYNEQFF
>TRBV12-3/TRBV12-4|TRBJ2-2
CASSFPGRNTGELFF
>TRBV5-1|TRBJ2-7
CASSTPGTAYEQYF
>TRBV14|TRBJ2-3
CASSQDVTSGGPHADTQYF
>TRBV3-1|TRBJ2-1
CASSQDKRASSYNEQFF
>TRBV5-5|TRBJ1-1
CASAEQGAWTEAFF
>TRBV3-1|TRBJ2-1
CASSQDLGTNNEQFF
>TRBV12-3/TRBV12-4|TRBJ2-7
CASSLGPGTGSYEQYF
>TRBV12-3/TRBV12-4|TRBJ2-1
CASSFGTGNEQFF
>TRBV11-2|TRBJ2-3
CASSLGRSQDPDTQYF
>TRBV21-1|TRBJ2-3
CASSSGGDTDTQYF
>TRBV10-3|TRBJ2-3
CAIRGHITDTQYF
>TRBV19|TRBJ2-1
CASTIWSEQGNEQFF
>TRBV7-2|TRBJ2-1
CASSLLAGGPSSYNEQFF
>TRBV19|TRBJ1-5
CASSMFRGLSNQPQHF
>TRBV7-9|TRBJ2-7
CASSFAGDAYEQYF